This T cell receptor (beta chain) is drawn from a study of cytotoxic CD8 clonotypes in ibrutinib-treated CLL. Study overall: Response samples followed a median around 11 months of treatment, range 6 to 36. Study-level findings and limits: Baseline clonality was higher than in age-matched healthy donors and moved in step with circulating CD8+ T-cell counts.

Around 2 micrograms of genomic DNA (from cryopreserved PBMCs) were used for TCR beta libraries. Clones were sequenced by immunoSEQ multiplex PCR, and TCRdb holds only the in-frame ones, with some missing. The sample yields some 200,000 clones, approximately 70% seen once. With regard to this clone: Its antigen is not known.

After removal of 6 bases from V and 5 bases from J, the junction contained 10 bases not matched to a gene. This CDR3 has 15 amino acids. Germline V gives CDR1 MNHNS, CDR2 SASEGT. The source material was PBMCs, sampled after 12 months of ibrutinib treatment. The chain recombines TRBV6-1 with TRBJ2-7, with TRBD2 matching over 10 bases. This sequence originates from a human donor with chronic lymphocytic leukemia. The CDR3 spells CASRAPAGGPHEQYF. In nucleotides, the CDR3 is TGTGCCAGCAGGGCCCCAGCGGGAGGGCCCCACGAGCAGTACTTC.